This T cell receptor (beta chain) was sequenced in a study of cytomegalovirus exposure and HLA in healthy donors. 13 Jbeta primers and 60 Vbeta primers were used for the PCR. Produced via immunoSEQ multiplex PCR; TCRdb's table is partial and in-frame only. The sample consists of about 150,000 clones, around 74% of them appearing once. Regarding the study as a whole: Earlier analysis found most TCR beta V segments productive about 87% or about 30% of the time.

Points on this clone: Its antigen is unknown.

The sequence derives from a young man in good health and CMV-seronegative. The sequencing sample was made of PBMCs.

CDR3 in DNA: TGTGCCAGCAGCTTAGGGACAGGGGGAGGAGGTACTGAAGCTTTCTTT. Its protein product is CASSLGTGGGGTEAFF. The chain recombines TRBV7-9 with TRBJ1-1; 10 bases map to TRBD1. Germline V gives CDR1 SEHNR, CDR2 FQNEAQ (reference sequence). The CDR3 is made up of 16 amino acids. The V segment lost 1 base and the J segment 5 bases; nucleotides outside the gene matches: 7.